Listed here are 29 T cell receptor beta chains from one sample, sequenced in a study of beta chain features in type 1 diabetes. Sequenced material consisted of expressed TCRB transcripts (all of the isolated RNA was reverse transcribed). Generated by immunoSEQ multiplex PCR, the TCRdb table keeps only in-frame clones and is missing some. The sample includes about 210,000 clones, about a tenth of them seen just once. The source material was central memory CD4+ T cells from blood. The receptors were gathered from a young man in good health.

This clone was recorded at least ten times. V is TRBV21-1 and J is TRBJ2-5; the table's D call, TRBD2, has no DNA check behind it. TRBV21-1 counts as a pseudogene. The length of the CDR3 is 12 residues. CDR3 residues: CATLLARETQYF. For the CDR3, the DNA is TGTGCCACCTTACTAGCGAGGGAGACCCAGTACTTC.

There are a few counts of this clone. The sample has other DNA sequences that encode this CDR3 too. The J gene is TRBJ2-1, the V gene TRBV7-9, with 10 positions matching TRBD2. The ends lost 0 bases at V and 7 bases at J; junction bases unmatched: 3. CDR3 length: 15 residues. The V gene's germline CDR1 is SEHNR and CDR2 FQNEAQ (reference sequence). CDR3 in amino acids: CASSLALAGVNEQFF. The CDR3 DNA sequence: TGTGCCAGCAGCTTAGCCCTAGCGGGAGTAAATGAGCAGTTCTTC.

This chain links TRBV5-4 with TRBJ2-7; D may match TRBD1 or TRBD2 (5 bases each). V gave up 4 bases and J gave up 3 bases, with 14 bases separating them. CDR3 length equals 14 residues. CDR1 and CDR2 (germline): SGHNT, YYREEE (reference sequence). The CDR3 sequence: CASSRRDGLYEQYF. CDR3 sequence (DNA): TGTGCCAGCAGCCGCCGGGACGGCCTCTACGAGCAGTACTTC.

This clone came up a few times. The chain links TRBV6-5 to TRBJ2-5, with 10 nucleotides matching TRBD2. The CDR3 length is 13 residues. Germline CDR1 and CDR2: MNHEY and SVGAGI. With 7 bases clipped from V and 9 bases from J, the junction kept 8 bases outside the gene matches. CDR3 sequence reads: CASKLAGSRAQYF. The CDR3 DNA follows: TGTGCCAGCAAACTAGCGGGATCGCGGGCCCAGTACTTC.

The CDR3 DNA reads as TGTGCCAGCAGCTTGGCGGTTAGCGTAGATGAGCAGTTCTTC. This encodes CASSLAVSVDEQFF. The rearrangement uses TRBV7-2 and TRBJ2-1; weak D call: TRBD2 (5 bases). This CDR3 is 14 amino acids long. Germline V gives CDR1 SGHTA, CDR2 FQGNSA. The germline V and J ends were trimmed by 3 bases and 8 bases, with 14 bases remaining between them.

The chain employs TRBV4-3 and TRBJ2-3; D possibly matches TRBD1 or TRBD2 (6 bases each). The germline V gene encodes CDR1 LGHNA and CDR2 YSLEER. The length of the CDR3 is 15 residues. V lost 0 bases, J lost 4 bases, and 11 bases lay in between. The CDR3 here is CASSQDGRGADTQYF. As DNA, the CDR3 is TGCGCCAGCAGCCAAGACGGAAGGGGGGCAGATACGCAGTATTTT.

J is TRBJ2-2 and V is TRBV6-5; 7 bases agree with TRBD1. With V trimmed by 5 bases and J by 5 bases, 8 bases remained unmatched. Germline assignment: CDR1 MNHEY and CDR2 SVGAGI. The CDR3 contains 15 residues. The CDR3 loop reads CASSRRQGITGELFF. CDR3 DNA: TGTGCCAGCAGTCGCAGACAGGGAATAACCGGGGAGCTGTTTTTT.

The genes are TRBV6-5 and TRBJ1-1; 8 bases are a match to TRBD1. The germline V gene encodes CDR1 MNHEY and CDR2 SVGAGI. The trim removed 3 bases at V and 4 bases at J, leaving 7 bases unmatched. The CDR3 loop spans 15 amino acids. CDR3 sequence: CASSYNRGRSTEAFF. The DNA for the CDR3 is TGTGCCAGCAGTTATAACAGGGGGAGGAGCACTGAAGCTTTCTTT.

This clone was recorded many times. The chain is built from TRBV21-1 and TRBJ2-1; no DNA check was done on the table's D call, TRBD2. TRBV21-1 is given as a pseudogene. There are 17 residues in the CDR3. CDR3 protein: CASSKVGGLSSYNEQFF. The DNA for the CDR3 is TGTGCCAGCAGCAAAGTCGGCGGCCTCAGCTCCTACAATGAGCAGTTCTTC.

This clone was observed a handful of times. The chain has TRBV6-1 and TRBJ1-2, with 7 bases identical to TRBD1. The ends lost 4 bases at V and 1 base at J; junction bases unmatched: 3. This CDR3 region has 14 residues. The V gene's germline CDR1 is MNHNS and CDR2 SASEGT. This CDR3 reads CASSGDRSNYGYTF. As DNA, the CDR3 is TGTGCCAGCAGTGGGGACAGAAGTAACTATGGCTACACCTTC.

Only a few counts were recorded for this clone. V gene TRBV2 combines with J gene TRBJ2-7; D could derive from TRBD1 or TRBD2 (5 bases each). Germline V lookup: CDR1 SNHLY, CDR2 FYNNEI. CDR3 length: 17 residues. Trimming shortened V by 8 bases and J by 3 bases, and 26 bases separated the two germline ends. The CDR3 loop reads CASLAESKGLANYEQYF. CDR3 sequence (DNA): TGTGCCAGCCTGGCCGAGAGTAAGGGGCTAGCAAACTACGAGCAGTACTTC.

A few counts support this clone. V and J are TRBV29-1 and TRBJ1-5, with 9 bases matching TRBD1. CDR3 length: 15 amino acids. Germline values: CDR1 SQVTM, CDR2 ANQGSEA. The junction had 8 bases not matched to a gene; V was cut back by 1 base and J by 7 bases. The CDR3 here is CSVEGDRGSGQPQHF. The DNA of the CDR3 is TGCAGCGTTGAAGGCGACAGGGGGTCGGGCCAGCCCCAGCATTTT.

This clone has just a few counts. V usage is TRBV28 and J usage is TRBJ1-5; 8 bases map to TRBD1. The CDR3 length is 14 residues. The V gene end was trimmed by 3 bases and the J gene end by 5 bases; junction bases not matched to a gene: 3. The germline V gene encodes CDR1 MDHEN and CDR2 SYDVKM. This chain's CDR3 is CASSLGQVDQPQHF. CDR3 DNA sequence: TGTGCCAGCAGTTTGGGACAGGTGGATCAGCCCCAGCATTTT.

The chain has TRBV2 and TRBJ2-2; possibly TRBD1 for D (7 bases). The CDR3 loop spans 13 amino acids. The germline V and J ends were trimmed by 11 bases and 7 bases, with 17 bases remaining between them. CDR1 and CDR2 from the germline V gene are SNHLY and FYNNEI. The CDR3 is CAGTGEVDGELFF. In DNA form, the CDR3 reads TGTGCCGGAACAGGGGAGGTGGACGGGGAGCTGTTTTTT. The full variable domain, in which reference TRBV2 and TRBJ2-2 provide the parts outside the CDR3, is EPEVTQTPSHQVTQMGQEVILRCVPISNHLYFYWYRQILGQKVEFLVSFYNNEISEKSEIFDDQFSVERPDGSNFTLKIRSTKLEDSAMYFCAGTGEVDGELFFGEGSRLTVL.

The chain recombines TRBV15 with TRBJ1-5, with D perhaps TRBD1 (6 bases). The CDR3 contains 16 residues. In germline, CDR1 is LNHNV, CDR2 YYDKDF (reference sequence). The V and J ends lost 0 bases and 6 bases respectively, with 15 bases between them. Here the CDR3 DNA reads TGTGCCACCAGCAGAGAGCTAGGGGGAGGAGGTCAGCCCCAGCATTTT. It codes for CATSRELGGGGQPQHF.

This clone was found a few times. This CDR3 is CASSERVQFSGANVLTF. The CDR3 nucleotides are TGCGCCAGCAGCGAAAGGGTGCAGTTCTCTGGGGCCAACGTCCTGACTTTC. The chain links TRBV4-3 to TRBJ2-6, with D unclear. This CDR3 comprises 17 residues. Per germline, CDR1 LGHNA and CDR2 YSLEER. The V end lost 5 bases, the J end lost 0 bases, and 14 bases lay between the germline ends.

This clone was found a few times. The V gene is TRBV30, the J gene TRBJ2-5; D may be TRBD2 (6 bases). The CDR3 spans 14 residues. V was pared by 0 bases and J by 7 bases, with 15 bases between. The germline V gene encodes CDR1 GTSNPN and CDR2 SVGIG (reference sequence). Here the CDR3 DNA reads TGTGCCTGGAGTGTACAATCTGGGGGAGGGACCCAGTACTTC. Translation: CAWSVQSGGGTQYF. The variable domain in full, with the rest retrieved from reference TRBV30 and TRBJ2-5, is SQTIHQWPATLVQPVGSPLSLECTVEGTSNPNLYWYRQAAGRGLQLLFYSVGIGQISSEVPQNLSASRPQDRQFILSSKKLLLSDSGFYLCAWSVQSGGGTQYFGPGTRLLVL.

This clone was seen repeatedly, ten times or more. V gene TRBV15 combines with J gene TRBJ1-1; possibly TRBD1 for D (5 bases). This CDR3 spans 14 amino acids. Germline CDR1 LNHNV, CDR2 YYDKDF (reference sequence). Trimming stripped 1 base from V and 7 bases from J, with 13 bases between. The CDR3 DNA follows: TGTGCCACCAGCAGAGGAGGAAGGGGCGGTGAAGCTTTCTTT. It encodes CATSRGGRGGEAFF.

This clone came up a few times. The rearrangement joins TRBV7-2 to TRBJ2-1; 8 bases map to TRBD1. Germline CDR1 reads SGHTA; CDR2 reads FQGNSA. The junction had 5 bases not matched to a gene; V was cut back by 3 bases and J by 4 bases. This CDR3 has 15 amino acids. The CDR3 DNA follows: TGTGCCAGCAGCTTTGGGGGACAGGTTTACAATGAGCAGTTCTTC. Translation gives CASSFGGQVYNEQFF.

Note on this clone: A far larger clone is just one base off, so this is likely a read error. The gene calls are TRBV6-6 and TRBJ2-1, with 13 bases lining up with TRBD2. CDR1 and CDR2 (germline): MNHNY, SVGAGI (reference sequence). Trimming took 5 bases from V and 4 from J; bases not matched to a gene: 2. This CDR3 comprises 15 residues. CDR3 DNA: TGTGCCAGCAGTAAACTAGCGGGAGGGTACAATGAGCAGTTCTTC. Its protein is CASSKLAGGYNEQFF.

The chain is built from TRBV5-4 and TRBJ1-2, with 12 bases aligning to TRBD1. V lost 4 bases and J lost 7; bases outside the gene matches: 14. CDR1 and CDR2 from the germline V gene are SGHNT and YYREEE (reference sequence). CDR3 length: 17 amino acids. The CDR3 loop reads CASSPGTGGAIISGYTF. Written as DNA, the CDR3 is TGTGCCAGCAGCCCTGGGACAGGGGGCGCGATTATCTCTGGCTACACCTTC.

The genes are TRBV25-1 and TRBJ2-4, with TRBD1 matching over 9 bases. Germline CDR1 is MGHDK and CDR2 is SYGVNS. This CDR3 is built from 15 residues. V was clipped by 6 bases and J by 5 bases; unmatched bases: 8. CDR3 coding DNA: TGTGCCAGCAGCTCTCGGACAGGGGTTCAAAACATTCAGTACTTC. Encoded protein: CASSSRTGVQNIQYF.

This clone showed up just a few times. The chain couples TRBV7-9 to TRBJ2-1; 10 nucleotides line up with TRBD2. V lost 5 bases and J lost 15; bases outside the gene matches: 10. The length of the CDR3 is 13 residues. Germline lookup yields CDR1 SEHNR and CDR2 FQNEAQ (reference sequence). CDR3 amino acids: CASSLGLAETGFF. The CDR3 DNA follows: TGTGCCAGCAGCCTCGGACTAGCGGAAACCGGGTTCTTC.

This clone has more than one count but fewer than ten. V gene TRBV4-2 combines with J gene TRBJ2-1, with 7 bases lining up with TRBD2. The CDR3 loop spans 15 amino acids. Germline CDR1 is LGHNA and CDR2 is YNFKEQ. J gave up 0 bases and V 4 bases, and 3 bases lay outside the gene matches. The chain's CDR3 is CASSLTSASYNEQFF. In DNA form, the CDR3 reads TGTGCCAGCAGCCTCACTAGCGCCTCCTACAATGAGCAGTTCTTC.

This clone has only a few counts. This chain uses TRBV7-2 with TRBJ1-1; no clear D gene. The CDR3 totals 13 residues. Trimming removed 4 bases from V and 5 bases from J, with 11 bases in between. Germline V lookup: CDR1 SGHTA, CDR2 FQGNSA. CDR3 sequence: CASSSRHGTEAFF. As DNA, the CDR3 is TGTGCCAGCAGCTCGCGGCACGGGACTGAAGCTTTCTTT.

As for this clone: Different DNA sequences within this sample yield the same CDR3. The chain recombines TRBV18 with TRBJ2-7, with 8 bases lining up with TRBD1. V lost 2 bases to trimming and J lost 0 bases; unmatched junction nucleotides: 0. The germline gives CDR1 KGHSH, CDR2 LQKENI. The length of the CDR3 is 14 residues. CDR3 residues: CASSPGQGSYEQYF. CDR3 sequence (DNA): TGTGCCAGCTCACCAGGACAGGGCTCCTACGAGCAGTACTTC.

J is TRBJ2-1 and V is TRBV11-2; the match to TRBD2 covers 10 bases. Unmatched junction bases numbered 3, after V lost 5 bases and J lost 2 bases. This CDR3 region has 15 residues. Germline V CDR1 and CDR2: SGHAT, FQNNGV. The CDR3 protein is CASSDTSGAYNEQFF. For the CDR3, the DNA is TGTGCCAGCAGCGACACTAGCGGGGCCTACAATGAGCAGTTCTTC.

The chain couples TRBV30 to TRBJ2-7; D ambiguous. The CDR3 extends over 13 amino acids. Per germline, CDR1 GTSNPN and CDR2 SVGIG (reference sequence). The V end was cut by 8 bases, the J end by 0 bases, with 14 bases between. Written as DNA, the CDR3 is TGTGCCAGAAGGGATCCCGGCTCCTACGAGCAGTACTTC. This encodes CARRDPGSYEQYF. The complete variable domain, with remaining parts taken from reference TRBV30 and TRBJ2-7, reads SQTIHQWPATLVQPVGSPLSLECTVEGTSNPNLYWYRQAAGRGLQLLFYSVGIGQISSEVPQNLSASRPQDRQFILSSKKLLLSDSGFYLCARRDPGSYEQYFGPGTRLTVT.

This chain joins TRBV7-8 and TRBJ1-1; no clear D gene. The CDR3 extends over 14 amino acids. V lost 2 bases, J lost 1 base, and 8 bases lay in between. Germline loops: CDR1 SGHVS, CDR2 FQNEAQ. The CDR3 DNA reads TGTGCCAGCAGCTTACAGTGGGGGAACACTGAAGCTTTCTTT. Its translation is CASSLQWGNTEAFF.